This T cell receptor (beta chain) appears in the sequencing data of a study of T cell responses to AZD1222 COVID-19 vaccine. The CDR3 has 17 residues. The method was immunoSEQ multiplex PCR; TCRdb's version includes in-frame clones alone and lacks a portion of them. The sample holds approximately 100,000 clones; about 85% are singletons and the top ten take about 2.5%. Only one count was recorded for this clone. Sequencing used peripheral blood, obtained 28 days after the second AZD1222 dose. The chain recombines TRBV21-1 with TRBJ2-5; TRBD2 is taken as the D call from the table, unchecked against the DNA. TRBV21-1 is a pseudogene locus. The sequence was obtained from an adult who received the AZD1222 COVID-19 vaccine. The CDR3 DNA is TGTGCCAGCAGCAAATACGTAACGGGAGTTGTACAAGAGACCCAGTACTTC. This encodes CASSKYVTGVVQETQYF.